This entry is about one T cell receptor beta chain. Germline V CDR1 and CDR2: SGHRS, YFSETQ. The CDR3 has 17 amino acids. The V gene lost 0 bases and the J gene lost 1 base, with 17 bases spanning the gap. The table came from immunoSEQ multiplex PCR; TCRdb's copy has only in-frame clones and leaves some out. The sample records 350,000 to 400,000 clones, approximately 90% being singletons. This specimen belongs to a study of blood T cell repertoires in COVID-19. Background on the study: Sources were T cells, B-cell-depleted T cells, or PBMCs; the material itself was cDNA or gDNA.

The sequence came from a woman aged 40 to 49 who had been exposed to COVID-19. The source material was PBMCs or T cells enriched from blood (not recorded which). This chain joins TRBV5-1 and TRBJ2-7; D possibly corresponds to TRBD2 (7 bases). For the CDR3, the DNA is TGCGCCAGCAGCTTGGCCCTGGGCGGGGGCCTATCCTACGAGCAGTACTTC. This encodes CASSLALGGGLSYEQYF.